This T cell receptor beta chain was identified in a study of blood T cell repertoires in COVID-19. Overall study context: Whether acute or convalescent, the COVID-19 samples came from the United States, Italy and Spain. From T cells, B-cell-depleted T cells, or PBMCs came the material, which was cDNA or gDNA.

Source study methods: Amplification with reference gene primers provided the estimates of nucleated cell counts. Measured with immunoSEQ multiplex PCR; TCRdb has only the in-frame clones, and not every one. That table gives V, J and clone size, and the DNA gave D and trimming. The sample includes over 250,000 clones, roughly 90% seen only once; the top ten take roughly 4%. The CDR3 is made up of 17 amino acids. Trimming shortened V by 2 bases and J by 2 bases, and 18 bases separated the two germline ends. This clonotype originated in a man aged 60 to 75 who had recovered from COVID-19. The V gene is TRBV23-1, the J gene TRBJ1-2, with D possibly being TRBD1 (5 bases). TRBV23-1 falls under the ORF class, with uncertain function. Specimen: peripheral blood. The CDR3 sequence: CASSQPHSLRVNYGYTF. CDR3 bases: TGCGCCAGCAGTCAACCCCACTCTCTCAGGGTCAACTATGGCTACACCTTC.